This TCR beta chain was retrieved from a study of control samples from healthy donors and cancer patients. This table comes from immunoSEQ multiplex PCR, and its TCRdb copy is limited to in-frame clones, with some not included. This sample carries about 120,000 clones, 90% of them seen once, and the ten largest clones take 2.5% to 3%. V gave up 2 bases and J gave up 0 bases, with 8 bases separating them. The CDR3 spans 15 residues. Per the germline V gene, CDR1 is SGHTA and CDR2 is FQGNSA. The receptor was isolated from a man between 40 and 49 years old in good health. V and J are TRBV7-2 and TRBJ2-1; D remains unclear. Sequencing was performed on blood. The CDR3 DNA sequence: TGTGCCAGCAGCTTATTTTCAGGCTCCTACAATGAGCAGTTCTTC. Translation gives CASSLFSGSYNEQFF.